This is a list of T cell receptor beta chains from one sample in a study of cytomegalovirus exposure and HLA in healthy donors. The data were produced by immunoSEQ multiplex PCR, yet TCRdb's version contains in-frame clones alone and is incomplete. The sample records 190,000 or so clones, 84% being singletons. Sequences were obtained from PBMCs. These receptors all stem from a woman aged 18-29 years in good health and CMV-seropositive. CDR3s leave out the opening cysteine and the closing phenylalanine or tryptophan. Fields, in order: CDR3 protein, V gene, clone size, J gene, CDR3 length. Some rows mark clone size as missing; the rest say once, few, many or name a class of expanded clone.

cdr3_aa: ASKQNTEAF
v_call: TRBV25-1
clone_size: .
j_call: TRBJ1-1
cdr3_length: 9

cdr3_aa: ASSLRQGVTQY
v_call: TRBV7-6
clone_size: .
j_call: TRBJ2-5
cdr3_length: 11

cdr3_aa: ASSSEGQVQGTGELF
v_call: TRBV11-3
clone_size: .
j_call: TRBJ2-2
cdr3_length: 15

cdr3_aa: ASSLGSGVADTQY
v_call: TRBV7-3
clone_size: .
j_call: TRBJ2-3
cdr3_length: 13

cdr3_aa: ASSRLAGGDYEQY
v_call: TRBV5-4
clone_size: few
j_call: TRBJ2-7
cdr3_length: 13

cdr3_aa: ASSAHQGSPLTGELF
v_call: TRBV9
clone_size: .
j_call: TRBJ2-2
cdr3_length: 15

cdr3_aa: ASSLRGYEQY
v_call: TRBV5-4
clone_size: .
j_call: TRBJ2-7
cdr3_length: 10

cdr3_aa: ATSGGGVSNQPQH
v_call: TRBV7-9
clone_size: few
j_call: TRBJ1-5
cdr3_length: 13

cdr3_aa: ASSSNTGELF
v_call: TRBV6-6
clone_size: .
j_call: TRBJ2-2
cdr3_length: 10

cdr3_aa: ASSQGGQGRFSEQY
v_call: TRBV4-1
clone_size: once
j_call: TRBJ2-7
cdr3_length: 14

cdr3_aa: ASSLSPRGWYEQF
v_call: TRBV11-2
clone_size: .
j_call: TRBJ2-1
cdr3_length: 13

cdr3_aa: ASTLKRGDRGYEQY
v_call: TRBV2
clone_size: .
j_call: TRBJ2-7
cdr3_length: 14

cdr3_aa: ASSFSTGGNQPQH
v_call: TRBV27
clone_size: once
j_call: TRBJ1-5
cdr3_length: 13

cdr3_aa: ASSQYASGQGKGDYGYT
v_call: TRBV14
clone_size: .
j_call: TRBJ1-2
cdr3_length: 17

cdr3_aa: ASSYPLAGGHASTDTQY
v_call: TRBV7-2
clone_size: once
j_call: TRBJ2-3
cdr3_length: 17

cdr3_aa: ASSVSTDTQY
v_call: TRBV6-1
clone_size: once
j_call: TRBJ2-3
cdr3_length: 10

cdr3_aa: ASSVERGPNSPLH
v_call: TRBV9
clone_size: few
j_call: TRBJ1-6
cdr3_length: 13

cdr3_aa: ASSEYLGLLLSGNTIY
v_call: TRBV25-1
clone_size: .
j_call: TRBJ1-3
cdr3_length: 16

cdr3_aa: TSSIGYRRDYGYT
v_call: TRBV19
clone_size: .
j_call: TRBJ1-2
cdr3_length: 13

cdr3_aa: ASSVGTGGKSPLH
v_call: TRBV9
clone_size: .
j_call: TRBJ1-6
cdr3_length: 13

cdr3_aa: ASSLLRTASGGPTDTQY
v_call: TRBV11-2
clone_size: .
j_call: TRBJ2-3
cdr3_length: 17

cdr3_aa: ASSLGLANNEQF
v_call: TRBV5-4
clone_size: .
j_call: TRBJ2-1
cdr3_length: 12

cdr3_aa: ASRASGAIGDTQY
v_call: TRBV7-3
clone_size: .
j_call: TRBJ2-3
cdr3_length: 13

cdr3_aa: ASSRDSYQPQH
v_call: TRBV5-5
clone_size: .
j_call: TRBJ1-5
cdr3_length: 11

cdr3_aa: AGAGSGPVLAF
v_call: TRBV7-9
clone_size: .
j_call: TRBJ1-1
cdr3_length: 11

cdr3_aa: ASSQTGGREQF
v_call: TRBV9
clone_size: .
j_call: TRBJ2-1
cdr3_length: 11

cdr3_aa: ASSEGGREKLF
v_call: TRBV5-1
clone_size: .
j_call: TRBJ1-4
cdr3_length: 11

cdr3_aa: ASSSVSGSSGNTIY
v_call: TRBV5-6
clone_size: .
j_call: TRBJ1-3
cdr3_length: 14

cdr3_aa: ASSPGRGGTDTQY
v_call: TRBV7-7
clone_size: once
j_call: TRBJ2-3
cdr3_length: 13

cdr3_aa: ASSLDRGPNGYT
v_call: TRBV7-2
clone_size: .
j_call: TRBJ1-2
cdr3_length: 12

cdr3_aa: ASSLGLYQETQY
v_call: TRBV5-4
clone_size: .
j_call: TRBJ2-5
cdr3_length: 12

cdr3_aa: ASSPRGGLWETQY
v_call: TRBV7-2
clone_size: .
j_call: TRBJ2-5
cdr3_length: 13

cdr3_aa: ASSLISSLAGTDTQY
v_call: TRBV27
clone_size: .
j_call: TRBJ2-3
cdr3_length: 15

cdr3_aa: ASSPDGLSSGNTIY
v_call: TRBV27
clone_size: .
j_call: TRBJ1-3
cdr3_length: 14

cdr3_aa: ASSQPTGGNYGYT
v_call: TRBV4-1
clone_size: few
j_call: TRBJ1-2
cdr3_length: 13

cdr3_aa: ASSFGNGAGELF
v_call: TRBV5-1
clone_size: .
j_call: TRBJ2-2
cdr3_length: 12

cdr3_aa: ASTRDRADEKLF
v_call: TRBV9
clone_size: .
j_call: TRBJ1-4
cdr3_length: 12

cdr3_aa: ASSRERTSYNEQF
v_call: TRBV11-2
clone_size: once
j_call: TRBJ2-1
cdr3_length: 13

cdr3_aa: ASRNDRGCLSLTGELF
v_call: TRBV6-7
clone_size: .
j_call: TRBJ2-2
cdr3_length: 16

cdr3_aa: ASSSTRQGAFQPQH
v_call: TRBV27
clone_size: .
j_call: TRBJ1-5
cdr3_length: 14

cdr3_aa: ASRRSSGGTLTSTDTQY
v_call: TRBV7-2
clone_size: once
j_call: TRBJ2-3
cdr3_length: 17

cdr3_aa: ASSSGLAGLKETQY
v_call: TRBV7-3
clone_size: .
j_call: TRBJ2-5
cdr3_length: 14

cdr3_aa: ASSLSSQSNQPQH
v_call: TRBV7-8
clone_size: .
j_call: TRBJ1-5
cdr3_length: 13

cdr3_aa: ASSQDLGGAKYNEQF
v_call: TRBV4-3
clone_size: .
j_call: TRBJ2-1
cdr3_length: 15

cdr3_aa: ATSRDLADYGYT
v_call: TRBV15
clone_size: .
j_call: TRBJ1-2
cdr3_length: 12

cdr3_aa: ASRTTGVSYEQY
v_call: TRBV2
clone_size: .
j_call: TRBJ2-7
cdr3_length: 12

cdr3_aa: ASSLGTGGNQPQH
v_call: TRBV5-1
clone_size: few
j_call: TRBJ1-5
cdr3_length: 13

cdr3_aa: ASSTTGGGTDTQY
v_call: TRBV10-2
clone_size: .
j_call: TRBJ2-3
cdr3_length: 13

cdr3_aa: SAAEEETQY
v_call: TRBV20-1
clone_size: .
j_call: TRBJ2-5
cdr3_length: 9

cdr3_aa: ASSSILAGVAKNIQY
v_call: TRBV11-2
clone_size: .
j_call: TRBJ2-4
cdr3_length: 15

cdr3_aa: ASSSYSFANTGELF
v_call: TRBV5-6
clone_size: few
j_call: TRBJ2-2
cdr3_length: 14

cdr3_aa: ASSQDTLRLAVH
v_call: TRBV4-3
clone_size: .
j_call: TRBJ2-3
cdr3_length: 12